Listed below are T cell receptor beta chains from one sample, sequenced in a study of cytomegalovirus exposure and HLA in healthy donors. Data came from immunoSEQ multiplex PCR; TCRdb stores just in-frame clones and leaves some out. This table has roughly 70,000 clones, roughly four fifths appearing once. The sample taken for sequencing was PBMCs. The receptors stem from a man aged 50 to 60 in good health and CMV-seronegative. Both conserved end residues are trimmed from each CDR3. Fields, in order: V gene, D gene, CDR3 protein. A D gene is named only where the DNA matches it firmly.

v_gene: TRBV27; d_gene: NA; CDR3aa: ASSLRRETEAF
v_gene: TRBV4-3; d_gene: TRBD2; CDR3aa: ASSQVGPSGPQY
v_gene: TRBV29-1; d_gene: NA; CDR3aa: SVGREESNTGELF
v_gene: TRBV28; d_gene: TRBD2; CDR3aa: ASTLLTSGYEQY
v_gene: TRBV7-9; d_gene: NA; CDR3aa: ASSFVSRTDSFYGYT
v_gene: TRBV7-7; d_gene: TRBD2; CDR3aa: ASSLAGLDYNEQF
v_gene: TRBV30; d_gene: NA; CDR3aa: AQRDPGATEAF
v_gene: TRBV15; d_gene: TRBD1; CDR3aa: ATSRLQGSSGNTIY
v_gene: TRBV5-1; d_gene: NA; CDR3aa: ASKSSYNEQF
v_gene: TRBV5-4; d_gene: NA; CDR3aa: ASSSGTSTDTQY
v_gene: TRBV5-4; d_gene: NA; CDR3aa: ASSLVASHEQY
v_gene: TRBV7-9; d_gene: TRBD2; CDR3aa: ASSLSSGVTTDTQY
v_gene: TRBV7-9; d_gene: TRBD2; CDR3aa: ASSSGTSGLVEQF
v_gene: TRBV10-3; d_gene: TRBD2; CDR3aa: AAAQTSNADTQY
v_gene: TRBV18; d_gene: NA; CDR3aa: ASSLQENTEAF
v_gene: TRBV2; d_gene: NA; CDR3aa: ASSGNRKGVTIY
v_gene: TRBV4-1; d_gene: NA; CDR3aa: ASSQVGQPYEQY
v_gene: TRBV5-1; d_gene: NA; CDR3aa: ASSLGSSSGNTIY
v_gene: TRBV10-3; d_gene: TRBD1; CDR3aa: AIRDSTTGVADTQY
v_gene: TRBV5-6; d_gene: TRBD1; CDR3aa: ASSADRGQETQY
v_gene: TRBV25-1; d_gene: TRBD1; CDR3aa: ASRPGDRPVRGYGYT
v_gene: TRBV27; d_gene: TRBD2; CDR3aa: ASRPGLAGKTSTDTQY
v_gene: TRBV25-1; d_gene: NA; CDR3aa: ASSDETGLNQPQH
v_gene: TRBV30; d_gene: NA; CDR3aa: AWSVPDRRVYGYT
v_gene: TRBV11-2; d_gene: TRBD1; CDR3aa: ASSFAGGTEAF
v_gene: TRBV19; d_gene: TRBD2; CDR3aa: ASSIGAGGIDEQY
v_gene: TRBV6-5; d_gene: NA; CDR3aa: ASHIFKNTEAF
v_gene: TRBV5-1; d_gene: NA; CDR3aa: ASSLAGDGSSPLH
v_gene: TRBV13; d_gene: NA; CDR3aa: ASSLEQGVNTEAF
v_gene: TRBV2; d_gene: TRBD1; CDR3aa: ASSPQGQNNSPLH
v_gene: TRBV29-1; d_gene: NA; CDR3aa: SLGRGEQF
v_gene: TRBV30; d_gene: TRBD2; CDR3aa: AWIGLAGVTSTDTQY
v_gene: TRBV7-9; d_gene: NA; CDR3aa: ASSTTPDTQMNTEAF
v_gene: TRBV6-5; d_gene: NA; CDR3aa: ASSYRGNTEAF
v_gene: TRBV13; d_gene: NA; CDR3aa: ASSFHGPLNEQY
v_gene: TRBV30; d_gene: NA; CDR3aa: AWSSSPSTGELF
v_gene: TRBV28; d_gene: NA; CDR3aa: ASSFAKTGELF
v_gene: TRBV7-2; d_gene: NA; CDR3aa: ASSLFGASYNEQF
v_gene: TRBV7-2; d_gene: TRBD2; CDR3aa: ASSLALLAGEGWKTQY
v_gene: TRBV4-1; d_gene: TRBD2; CDR3aa: ASSQDPGLAGYNEQF
v_gene: TRBV4-2; d_gene: TRBD1; CDR3aa: ASSQEGQGQETQY
v_gene: TRBV20-1; d_gene: NA; CDR3aa: SAPRGDTQY
v_gene: TRBV7-9; d_gene: TRBD1; CDR3aa: ASIGQGSLYNEKLF
v_gene: TRBV29-1; d_gene: NA; CDR3aa: SVEAGWAWGYT
v_gene: TRBV7-9; d_gene: NA; CDR3aa: ASSPRVVRPVIMNTEAF
v_gene: TRBV5-8; d_gene: TRBD1; CDR3aa: ASSRTGGLTDTQY
v_gene: TRBV5-1; d_gene: TRBD2; CDR3aa: ASSLAELAGVTDTQY
v_gene: TRBV2; d_gene: NA; CDR3aa: ASSEEAPGVGNTIY
v_gene: TRBV5-8; d_gene: TRBD1; CDR3aa: ASSLGFNGRGLGYT
v_gene: TRBV10-1; d_gene: NA; CDR3aa: ASSQTCWALLLYGYT
v_gene: TRBV7-3; d_gene: NA; CDR3aa: ASSRRGASTDTQY
v_gene: TRBV6-1; d_gene: TRBD1; CDR3aa: ASSSAGTGGNEQF
v_gene: TRBV4-3; d_gene: NA; CDR3aa: ASSHLDRSEKLF
v_gene: TRBV5-8; d_gene: TRBD1; CDR3aa: ASRPRAGGWYNEQF
v_gene: TRBV9; d_gene: TRBD1; CDR3aa: ASSPRGQPEETQY